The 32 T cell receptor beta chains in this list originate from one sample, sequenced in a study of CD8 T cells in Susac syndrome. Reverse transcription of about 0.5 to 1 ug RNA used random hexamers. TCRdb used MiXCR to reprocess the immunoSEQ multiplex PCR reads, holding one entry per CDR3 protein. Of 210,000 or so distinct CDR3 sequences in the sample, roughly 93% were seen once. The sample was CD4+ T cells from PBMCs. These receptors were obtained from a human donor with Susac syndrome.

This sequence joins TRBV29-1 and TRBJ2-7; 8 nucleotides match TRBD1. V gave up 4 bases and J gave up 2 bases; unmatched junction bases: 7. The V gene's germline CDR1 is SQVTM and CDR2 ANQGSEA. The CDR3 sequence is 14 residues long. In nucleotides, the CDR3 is TGCAGCGTTGTCTGGACAGGGTGGACCTACGAGCAGTACTTC. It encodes CSVVWTGWTYEQYF.

Here the CDR3 DNA reads TGTGCCAGCAGCTTAGGGGGACAGGGTTCCTACGAGCAGTACTTC. It yields the protein CASSLGGQGSYEQYF. The genes are TRBV7-2 and TRBJ2-7; TRBD1 aligns across 9 bases. Germline values: CDR1 SGHTA, CDR2 FQGNSA. The V and J ends lost 1 base and 1 base, in that order; junction bases with no gene match: 2. CDR3 size: 15 residues.

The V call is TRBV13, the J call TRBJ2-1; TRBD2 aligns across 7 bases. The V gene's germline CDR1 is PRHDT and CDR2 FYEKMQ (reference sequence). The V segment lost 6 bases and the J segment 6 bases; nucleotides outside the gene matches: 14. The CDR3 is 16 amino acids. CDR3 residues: CASSPARGEGVNEQFF. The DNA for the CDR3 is TGTGCCAGCAGTCCCGCCCGGGGGGAAGGGGTCAATGAGCAGTTCTTC.

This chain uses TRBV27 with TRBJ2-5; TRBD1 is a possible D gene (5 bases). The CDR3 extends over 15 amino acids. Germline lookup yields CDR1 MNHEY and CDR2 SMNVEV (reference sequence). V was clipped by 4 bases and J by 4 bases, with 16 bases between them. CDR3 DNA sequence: TGTGCCAGCAGTTCCTTCGCAGGGTTTGTAGAGACCCAGTACTTC. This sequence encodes CASSSFAGFVETQYF.

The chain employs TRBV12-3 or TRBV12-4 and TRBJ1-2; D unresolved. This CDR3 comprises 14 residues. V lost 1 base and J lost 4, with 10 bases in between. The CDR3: CASSLVGIGYGYTF. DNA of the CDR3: TGTGCCAGCAGTTTAGTAGGGATAGGCTATGGCTACACCTTC.

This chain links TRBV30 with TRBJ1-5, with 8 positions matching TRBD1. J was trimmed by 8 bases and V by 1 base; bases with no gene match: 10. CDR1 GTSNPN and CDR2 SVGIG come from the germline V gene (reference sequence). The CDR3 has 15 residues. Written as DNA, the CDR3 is TGTGCCTGGAGTGCTCGGGACAGGCCTAATGAGCCCCAGCATTTT. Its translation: CAWSARDRPNEPQHF.

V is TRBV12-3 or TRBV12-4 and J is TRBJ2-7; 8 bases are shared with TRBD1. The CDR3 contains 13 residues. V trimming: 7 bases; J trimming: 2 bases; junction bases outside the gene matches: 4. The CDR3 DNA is TGTGCCAGCACGGACAGGGAACCCTACGAGCAGTACTTC. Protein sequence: CASTDREPYEQYF.

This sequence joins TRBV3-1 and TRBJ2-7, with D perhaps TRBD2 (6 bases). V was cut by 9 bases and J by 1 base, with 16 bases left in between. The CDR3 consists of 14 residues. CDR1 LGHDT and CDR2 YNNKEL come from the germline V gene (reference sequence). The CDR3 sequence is CASTPQRVSYEQYF. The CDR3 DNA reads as TGTGCCAGTACCCCCCAGCGGGTGTCCTACGAGCAGTACTTC.

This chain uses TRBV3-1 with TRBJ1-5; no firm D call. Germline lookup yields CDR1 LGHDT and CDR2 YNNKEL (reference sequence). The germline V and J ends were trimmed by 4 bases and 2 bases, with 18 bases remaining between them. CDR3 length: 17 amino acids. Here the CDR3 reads CASSLGKSFSGNQPQHF. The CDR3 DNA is TGTGCCAGCAGCCTGGGAAAAAGTTTCTCGGGCAATCAGCCCCAGCATTTT.

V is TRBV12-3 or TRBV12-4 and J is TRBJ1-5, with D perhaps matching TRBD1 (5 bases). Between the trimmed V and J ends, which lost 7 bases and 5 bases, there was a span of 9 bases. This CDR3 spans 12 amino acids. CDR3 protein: CASTRGHQPQHF. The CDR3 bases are TGTGCCAGCACTAGGGGTCATCAGCCCCAGCATTTT.

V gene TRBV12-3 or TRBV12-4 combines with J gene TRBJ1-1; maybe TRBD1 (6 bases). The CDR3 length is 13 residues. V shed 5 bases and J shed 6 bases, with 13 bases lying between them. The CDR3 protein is CASSLRQVAEAFF. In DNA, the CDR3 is TGTGCCAGCAGTCTGCGACAGGTGGCTGAAGCTTTCTTT.

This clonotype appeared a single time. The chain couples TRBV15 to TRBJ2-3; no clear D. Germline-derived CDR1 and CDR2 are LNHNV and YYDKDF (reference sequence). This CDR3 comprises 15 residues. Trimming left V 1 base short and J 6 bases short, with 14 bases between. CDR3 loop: CATSRVSASVDTQYF. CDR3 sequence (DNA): TGTGCCACCAGCAGAGTTTCGGCGTCGGTGGATACGCAGTATTTT.

In DNA, the CDR3 is TGTGCCAGCAGTTTATGGGATGTAAGTGAAAAACTGTTTTTT. Translated: CASSLWDVSEKLFF. V usage is TRBV12-3 or TRBV12-4 and J usage is TRBJ1-4; no clear D. V lost 2 bases, J lost 7 bases, and 11 bases lay in between. This CDR3 has 14 residues.

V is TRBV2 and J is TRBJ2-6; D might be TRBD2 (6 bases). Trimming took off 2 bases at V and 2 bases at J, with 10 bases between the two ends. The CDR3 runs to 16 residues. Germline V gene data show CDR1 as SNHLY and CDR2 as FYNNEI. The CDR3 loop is CASSELRGTGANVLTF. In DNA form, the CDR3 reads TGTGCCAGCAGTGAATTACGCGGGACTGGGGCCAACGTCCTGACTTTC.

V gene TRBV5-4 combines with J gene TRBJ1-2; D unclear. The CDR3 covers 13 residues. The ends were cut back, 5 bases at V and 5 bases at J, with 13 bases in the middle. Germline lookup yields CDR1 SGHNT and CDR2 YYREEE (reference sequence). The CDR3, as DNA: TGTGCCAGCAGACGCGCGGAGGAGTATGGCTACACCTTC. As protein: CASRRAEEYGYTF.

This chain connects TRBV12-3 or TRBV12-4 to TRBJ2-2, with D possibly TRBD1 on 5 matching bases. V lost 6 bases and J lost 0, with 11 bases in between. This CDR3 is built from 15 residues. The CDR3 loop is CASSIQGTNTGELFF. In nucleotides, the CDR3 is TGTGCCAGCAGCATTCAGGGTACGAACACCGGGGAGCTGTTTTTT.

The CDR3 spells CASSSDRGSYEQYF. The CDR3 region has the DNA TGTGCCAGCAGTTCGGACAGGGGCTCCTACGAGCAGTACTTC. The V gene is TRBV28, the J gene TRBJ2-7; 9 bases match TRBD1. The CDR3 is 14 amino acids. Germline values: CDR1 MDHEN, CDR2 SYDVKM. V trimming: 4 bases; J trimming: 0 bases; junction bases outside the gene matches: 1.

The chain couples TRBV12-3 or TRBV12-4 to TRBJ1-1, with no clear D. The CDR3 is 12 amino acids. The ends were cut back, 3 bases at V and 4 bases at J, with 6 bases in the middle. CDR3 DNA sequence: TGTGCCAGCAGTTTTGAGGGCACTGAAGCTTTCTTT. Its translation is CASSFEGTEAFF.

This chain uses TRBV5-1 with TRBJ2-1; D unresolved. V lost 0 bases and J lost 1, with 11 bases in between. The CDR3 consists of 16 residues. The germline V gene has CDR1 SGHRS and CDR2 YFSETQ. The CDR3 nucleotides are TGCGCCAGCAGCTTGGGTGACGGCAGTTCCTACAATGAGCAGTTCTTC. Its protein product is CASSLGDGSSYNEQFF.

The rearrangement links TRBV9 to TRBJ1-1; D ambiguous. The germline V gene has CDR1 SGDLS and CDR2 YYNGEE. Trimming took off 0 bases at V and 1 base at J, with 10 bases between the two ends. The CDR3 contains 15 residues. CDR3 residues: CASSVDGVQNTEAFF. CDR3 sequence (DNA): TGTGCCAGCAGCGTAGACGGGGTCCAGAACACTGAAGCTTTCTTT.

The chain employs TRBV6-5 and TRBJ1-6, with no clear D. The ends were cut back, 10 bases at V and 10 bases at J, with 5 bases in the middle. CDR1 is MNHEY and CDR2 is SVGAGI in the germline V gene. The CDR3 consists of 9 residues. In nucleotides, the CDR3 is TGTGCCACCGGGTCACCCCTCCACTTT. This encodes CATGSPLHF.

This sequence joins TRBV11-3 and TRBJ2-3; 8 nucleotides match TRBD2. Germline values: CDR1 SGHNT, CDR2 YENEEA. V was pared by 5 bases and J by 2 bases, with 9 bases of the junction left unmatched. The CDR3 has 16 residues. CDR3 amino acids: CASSPRLSGDTDTQYF. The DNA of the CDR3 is TGTGCCAGCAGCCCTCGGCTTAGCGGGGACACAGATACGCAGTATTTT.

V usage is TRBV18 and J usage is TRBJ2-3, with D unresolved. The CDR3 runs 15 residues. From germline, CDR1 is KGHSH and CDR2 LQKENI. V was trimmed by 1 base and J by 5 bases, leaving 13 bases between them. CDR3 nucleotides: TGTGCCAGCTCACCACTTTTCCCGAATATAGATACGCAGTATTTT. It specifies CASSPLFPNIDTQYF.

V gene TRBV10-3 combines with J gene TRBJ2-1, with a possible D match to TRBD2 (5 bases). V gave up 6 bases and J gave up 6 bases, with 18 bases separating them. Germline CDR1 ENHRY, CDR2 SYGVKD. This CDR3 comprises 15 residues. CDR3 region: CAIRATSRVGNEQFF. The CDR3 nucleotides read TGTGCCATCAGGGCAACTAGTAGGGTAGGCAATGAGCAGTTCTTC.

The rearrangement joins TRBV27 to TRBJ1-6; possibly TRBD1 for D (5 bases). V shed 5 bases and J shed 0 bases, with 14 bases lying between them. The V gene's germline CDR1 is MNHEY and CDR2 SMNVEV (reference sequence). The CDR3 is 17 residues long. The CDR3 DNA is TGTGCCAGCAGTCCCGCGCCAGGGAGCTCCTATAATTCACCCCTCCACTTT. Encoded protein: CASSPAPGSSYNSPLHF.

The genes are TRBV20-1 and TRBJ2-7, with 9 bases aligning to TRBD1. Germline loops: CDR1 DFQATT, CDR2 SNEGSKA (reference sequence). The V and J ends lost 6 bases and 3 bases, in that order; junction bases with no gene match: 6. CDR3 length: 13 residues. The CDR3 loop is CSAVGQGDYEQYF. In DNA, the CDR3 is TGCAGTGCCGTGGGACAGGGAGACTACGAGCAGTACTTC.

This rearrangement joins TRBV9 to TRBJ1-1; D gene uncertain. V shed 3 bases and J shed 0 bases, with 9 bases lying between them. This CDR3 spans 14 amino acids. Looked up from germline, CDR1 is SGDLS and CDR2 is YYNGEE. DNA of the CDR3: TGTGCCAGCAGCGCGTCCCAAGTGAACACTGAAGCTTTCTTT. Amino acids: CASSASQVNTEAFF.

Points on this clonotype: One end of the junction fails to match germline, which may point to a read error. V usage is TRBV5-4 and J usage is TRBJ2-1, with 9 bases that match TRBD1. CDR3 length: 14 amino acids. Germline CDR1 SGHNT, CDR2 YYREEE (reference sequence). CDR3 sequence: CASSRQGVYNEQFF. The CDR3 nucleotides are TGCGCCAGCAGCCGACAGGGGGTTTACAATGAGCAGTTCTTC. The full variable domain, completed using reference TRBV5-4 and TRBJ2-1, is ETGVTQSPTHLIKTRGQQVTLRCSSQSGHNTVSWYQQALGQGPQFIFQYYREEENGRGNFPPRFSGLQFPNYSSELNVNALELDDSALYLCASSRQGVYNEQFFGPGTRLTVL.

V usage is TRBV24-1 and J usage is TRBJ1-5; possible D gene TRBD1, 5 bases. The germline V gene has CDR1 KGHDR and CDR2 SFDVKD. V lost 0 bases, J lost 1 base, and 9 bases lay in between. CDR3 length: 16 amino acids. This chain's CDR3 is CATSDLYRRSNQPQHF. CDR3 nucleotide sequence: TGTGCCACCAGTGATTTGTACAGGAGGAGCAATCAGCCCCAGCATTTT.

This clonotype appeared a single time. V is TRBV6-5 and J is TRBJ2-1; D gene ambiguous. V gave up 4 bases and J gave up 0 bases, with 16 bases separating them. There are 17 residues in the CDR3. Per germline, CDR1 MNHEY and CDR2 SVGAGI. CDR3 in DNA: TGTGCCAGCAGTTCCTTTGATCGGATGGCCTCCTACAATGAGCAGTTCTTC. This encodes CASSSFDRMASYNEQFF.

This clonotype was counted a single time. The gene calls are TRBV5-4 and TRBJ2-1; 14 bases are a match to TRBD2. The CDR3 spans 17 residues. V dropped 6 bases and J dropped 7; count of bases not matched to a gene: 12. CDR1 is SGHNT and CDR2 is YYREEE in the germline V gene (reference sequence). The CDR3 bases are TGTGCCAGCACCCACGCAGGGACTAGCGGGGGTGAAAATGAGCAGTTCTTC. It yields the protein CASTHAGTSGGENEQFF.

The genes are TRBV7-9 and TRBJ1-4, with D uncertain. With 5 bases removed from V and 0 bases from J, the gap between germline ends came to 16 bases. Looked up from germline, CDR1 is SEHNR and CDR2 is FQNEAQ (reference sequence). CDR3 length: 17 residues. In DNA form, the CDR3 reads TGTGCCAGCAGCCAGGCCCGGACGGAGGCAACTAATGAAAAACTGTTTTTT. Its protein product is CASSQARTEATNEKLFF. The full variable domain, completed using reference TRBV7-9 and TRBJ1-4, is DTGVSQNPRHKITKRGQNVTFRCDPISEHNRLYWYRQTLGQGPEFLTYFQNEAQLEKSRLLSDRFSAERPKGSFSTLEIQRTEQGDSAMYLCASSQARTEATNEKLFFGSGTQLSVL.